This T cell receptor beta chain was observed in a study of CD8 T cells in Susac syndrome. CDR3 length: 17 amino acids. From germline, CDR1 is ENHRY and CDR2 SYGVKD. Unmatched junction bases numbered 7, after V lost 4 bases and J lost 1 base. The authors carried out high-throughput sequencing of TCR beta. They applied it to CD8+ and CD4+ T cells obtained from blood. TEMRA cells were enriched by FACS, and CD4+ and CD8+ T cells were negatively isolated. RNA in amounts of roughly 0.45 to 1 ug was reverse transcribed with random hexamers. MiXCR was run by TCRdb on the immunoSEQ multiplex PCR reads, yielding one entry per CDR3 protein. Of about 150,000 distinct CDR3 sequences detected, about 94% appear once; the ten largest clones hold around 0.09%.

The TCR comes from a human donor with multiple sclerosis. The rearrangement joins TRBV10-3 to TRBJ1-1, with TRBD1 matching over 12 bases. Source material: CD4+ T cells from PBMCs. CDR3 in DNA: TGTGCCATCAGTGCGGGGACAGGGGGCTTTGGGAACACTGAAGCTTTCTTT. Protein product: CAISAGTGGFGNTEAFF.